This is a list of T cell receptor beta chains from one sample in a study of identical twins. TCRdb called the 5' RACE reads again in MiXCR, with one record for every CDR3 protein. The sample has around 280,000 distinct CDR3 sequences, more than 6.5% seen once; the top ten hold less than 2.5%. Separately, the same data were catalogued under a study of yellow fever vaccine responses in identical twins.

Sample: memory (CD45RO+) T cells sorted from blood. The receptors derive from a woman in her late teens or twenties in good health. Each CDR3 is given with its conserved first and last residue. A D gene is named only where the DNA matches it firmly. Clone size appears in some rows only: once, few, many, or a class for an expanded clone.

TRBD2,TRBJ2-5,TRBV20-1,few,TGCAGTGCTCCAGATCCCAGCGGGGGGGGGGAGACCCAGTACTTC,CSAPDPSGGGETQYF
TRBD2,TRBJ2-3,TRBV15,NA,TGTGCCACCAGCGGGGGGACTAGCGGTTTCTCAGATACGCAGTATTTT,CATSGGTSGFSDTQYF
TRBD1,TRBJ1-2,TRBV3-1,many,TGTGCCAGCAGCCAAGATATGGACAGGGCTGACTATGGCTACACCTTC,CASSQDMDRADYGYTF
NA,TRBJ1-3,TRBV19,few,TGTGCCACTAGGGAGGTTTTCTCTGGAAACACCATATATTTT,CATREVFSGNTIYF
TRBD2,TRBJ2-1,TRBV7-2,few,TGTGCCAGCAGCTTACTAACTAGCGGGAGAGGTGAGCAGTTCTTC,CASSLLTSGRGEQFF
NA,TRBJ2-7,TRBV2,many,TGTGCCAGCAGTGAAGCGAACTCCTACGAGCAGTACTTC,CASSEANSYEQYF
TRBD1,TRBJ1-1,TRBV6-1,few,TGTGCCAGCAGTGAAGACACAGGGGGCGCCGGGGAAGCTTTCTTT,CASSEDTGGAGEAFF
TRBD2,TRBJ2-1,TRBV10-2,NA,TGCGCCAGCAGTGAGTCGACTAGCGGGAGCCAGCAGTTCTTC,CASSESTSGSQQFF
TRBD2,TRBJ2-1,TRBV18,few,TGTGCCAGCTCACCAACAATAGCGGGAGACAATGAGCAGTTCTTC,CASSPTIAGDNEQFF
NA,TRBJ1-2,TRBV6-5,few,TGTGCCAGCAGTTACGAACCACGTACCTATGGCTACACCTTC,CASSYEPRTYGYTF
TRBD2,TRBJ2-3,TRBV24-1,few,TGTGCCACCAGTGGCCCCGGGACTACCATTAGCACAGATACGCAGTATTTT,CATSGPGTTISTDTQYF
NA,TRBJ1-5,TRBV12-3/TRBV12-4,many,TGTGCCAGCAGGGACGATAATCCTTCAGACAATCAGCCCCAGCATTTT,CASRDDNPSDNQPQHF
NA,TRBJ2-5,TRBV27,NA,TGTGCCAGCAGTCAGACTTTTCAAGAGACCCAGTACTTC,CASSQTFQETQYF
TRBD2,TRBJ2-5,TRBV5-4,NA,TGTGCCAGCAGAGAGCGGGAGGCTAGAAAAGAGACCCAGTACTTC,CASREREARKETQYF
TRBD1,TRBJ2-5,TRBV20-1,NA,TGCAGTGCTAGAGGGGACAGTTACCAAGAGACCCAGTACTTC,CSARGDSYQETQYF